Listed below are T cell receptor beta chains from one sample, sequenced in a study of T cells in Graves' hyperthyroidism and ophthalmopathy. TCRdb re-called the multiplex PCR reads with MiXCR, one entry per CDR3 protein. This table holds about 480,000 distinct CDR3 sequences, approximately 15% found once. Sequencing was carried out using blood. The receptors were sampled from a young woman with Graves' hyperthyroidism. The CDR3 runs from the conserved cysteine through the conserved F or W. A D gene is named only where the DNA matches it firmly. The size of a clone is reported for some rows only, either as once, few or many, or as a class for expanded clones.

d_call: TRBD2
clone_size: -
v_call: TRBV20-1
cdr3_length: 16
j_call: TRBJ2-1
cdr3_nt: TGCAGTGCTAGCGGATCGGGACTAGCGGGAAGCAATGAGCAGTTCTTC
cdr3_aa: CSASGSGLAGSNEQFF

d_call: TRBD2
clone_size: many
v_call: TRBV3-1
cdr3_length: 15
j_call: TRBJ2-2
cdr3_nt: TGTGCCAGCAGCACGAGCGGGAGGAATATCGGGGAGCTGTTTTTT
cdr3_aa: CASSTSGRNIGELFF

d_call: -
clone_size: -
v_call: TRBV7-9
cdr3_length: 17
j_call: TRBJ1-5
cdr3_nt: TGTGCCAGCAGCTTAACAGGGACCCCGGTAGGCAATCAGCCCCAGCATTTT
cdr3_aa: CASSLTGTPVGNQPQHF

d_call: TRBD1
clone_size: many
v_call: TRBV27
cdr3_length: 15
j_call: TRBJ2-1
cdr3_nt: TGTGCCAGCAGTCTACGACAGGGTTTTGGGAATGAGCAGTTCTTC
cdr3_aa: CASSLRQGFGNEQFF

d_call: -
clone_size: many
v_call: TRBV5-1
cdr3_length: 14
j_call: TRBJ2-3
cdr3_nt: TGCGCCAGCCAGGGGGGTGACTTCACAGATACGCAGTATTTT
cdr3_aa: CASQGGDFTDTQYF

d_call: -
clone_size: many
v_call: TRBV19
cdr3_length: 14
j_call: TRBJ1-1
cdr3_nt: TGTGCCAGTACCCCTCGGCGGGCGAACACTGAAGCTTTCTTT
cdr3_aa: CASTPRRANTEAFF

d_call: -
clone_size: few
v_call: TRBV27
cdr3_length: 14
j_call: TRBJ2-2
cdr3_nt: TGTGCCAGCAGTATGGGGGGGCTTAGCGGGGAGCTGTTTTTT
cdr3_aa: CASSMGGLSGELFF

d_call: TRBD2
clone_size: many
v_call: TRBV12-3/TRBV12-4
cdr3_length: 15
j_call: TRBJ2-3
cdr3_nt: TGTGCCAGCACACAGACTAGCGGGTGGGCAGATACGCAGTATTTT
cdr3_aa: CASTQTSGWADTQYF

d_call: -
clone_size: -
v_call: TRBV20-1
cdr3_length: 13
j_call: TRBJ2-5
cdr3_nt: TGCAGTGGAGGTCGGCGGCACCAAGAGACCCAGTACTTC
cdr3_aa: CSGGRRHQETQYF

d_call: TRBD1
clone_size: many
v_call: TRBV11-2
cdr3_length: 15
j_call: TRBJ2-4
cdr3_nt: TGTGCCAGCAGCATTGGACAGGGAGGCAAAAACATTCAGTACTTC
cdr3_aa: CASSIGQGGKNIQYF

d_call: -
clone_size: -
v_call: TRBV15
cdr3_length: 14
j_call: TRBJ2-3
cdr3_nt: TGTGCCACCAGCAGAGGTTGGGCCACAGATACGCAGTATTTT
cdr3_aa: CATSRGWATDTQYF

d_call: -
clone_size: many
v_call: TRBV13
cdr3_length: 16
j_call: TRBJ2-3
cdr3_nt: TGTGCCAGCAGCCCCGAACAGGGTTCTAGCACAGATACGCAGTATTTT
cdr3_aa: CASSPEQGSSTDTQYF

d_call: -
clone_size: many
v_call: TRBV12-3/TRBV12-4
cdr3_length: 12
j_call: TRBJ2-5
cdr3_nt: TGTGCCAGCAGTTTCAGGATGGAGACCCAGTACTTC
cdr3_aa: CASSFRMETQYF

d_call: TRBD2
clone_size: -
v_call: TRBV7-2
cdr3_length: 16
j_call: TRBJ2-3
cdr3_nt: TGTGCCAGCAGCCCCCGACTAGCGGGAATCGCAGATACGCAGTATTTT
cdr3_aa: CASSPRLAGIADTQYF

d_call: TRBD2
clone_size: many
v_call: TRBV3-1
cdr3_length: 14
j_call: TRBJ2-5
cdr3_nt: TGTGCCATCCTTAGCGGGAGGGATGGAGAGACCCAGTACTTC
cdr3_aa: CAILSGRDGETQYF

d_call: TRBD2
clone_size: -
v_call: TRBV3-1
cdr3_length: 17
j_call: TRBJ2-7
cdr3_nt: TGTGCCAGCAGCCAAGATCCGGGAGGGCCCTCGCGGTACGAGCAGTACTTC
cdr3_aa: CASSQDPGGPSRYEQYF

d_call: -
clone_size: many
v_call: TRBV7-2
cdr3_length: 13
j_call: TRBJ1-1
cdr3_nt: TGTGCCAGCAGCCCGGGAGGTGGGGTTGAAGCTTTCTTT
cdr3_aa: CASSPGGGVEAFF

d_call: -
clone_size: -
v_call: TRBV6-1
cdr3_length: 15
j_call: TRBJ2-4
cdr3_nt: TGTGCCAGCAGCGACACCACCAGGGGTATAAACATTCAGTACTTC
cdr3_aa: CASSDTTRGINIQYF

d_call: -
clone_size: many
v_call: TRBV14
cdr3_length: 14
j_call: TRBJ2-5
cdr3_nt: TGTGCCAGCAGACCCCCGGGGATCCAAGAGACCCAGTACTTC
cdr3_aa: CASRPPGIQETQYF

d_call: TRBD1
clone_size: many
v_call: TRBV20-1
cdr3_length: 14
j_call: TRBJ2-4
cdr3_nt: TGCAGTGCTAGAGCTCGGGACAGCAAAAACATTCAGTACTTC
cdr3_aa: CSARARDSKNIQYF

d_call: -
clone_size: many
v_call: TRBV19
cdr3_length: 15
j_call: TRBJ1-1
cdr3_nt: TGTGCCAGTAGTTTCCTCCGGGAGGAGGGCACTGAAGCTTTCTTT
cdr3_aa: CASSFLREEGTEAFF